This TCR beta chain was documented in a study of cytomegalovirus exposure and HLA in healthy donors. There are 15 residues in the CDR3. The germline V and J ends were trimmed by 3 bases and 0 bases, with 11 bases remaining between them. Germline CDR1 LNHDA, CDR2 SQIVND (reference sequence). The PCR had 60 Vbeta and 13 Jbeta primers. Assay: immunoSEQ multiplex PCR; the TCRdb copy retains only in-frame clones and omits some. The table shows some 170,000 clones, with over 75% occurring only once. The sample consisted of PBMCs. This TCR was sampled from a woman in her 30s in good health and CMV-seronegative. The J gene is TRBJ1-2, the V gene TRBV19, with D maybe TRBD1 (5 bases). For the CDR3, the DNA is TGTGCCAGTAGTATTGGGGGGAGTCCTAACTATGGCTACACCTTC. Translated, it gives CASSIGGSPNYGYTF.